The clone carrying this T cell receptor beta chain appeared many times. TCRdb reprocessed the PCR reads using MiXCR. Of fewer than 25,000 clones in the sample, 14% to 15% were seen once. The data were obtained in a study of metastatic and nonmetastatic thyroid tumors. All patients were treatment-naive before thyroid surgery. V lost 4 bases to trimming and J lost 0 bases, with 12 bases between them. The CDR3 runs to 16 residues. The germline CDR1 and CDR2 sequences are LNHDA and SQIVND (reference sequence). The source of this sequence is a female donor with papillary thyroid cancer or a benign thyroid nodule (not recorded which). Some clones in this sample may be carry-over from other donors' samples. The specimen was tumor tissue. The chain recombines TRBV19 with TRBJ1-4; D is undetermined. CDR3 in amino acids: CASSTFARATNEKLFF. The CDR3 nucleotides read TGTGCCAGTAGTACCTTCGCGAGAGCAACTAATGAAAAACTGTTTTTT. The full variable domain, completed using reference TRBV19 and TRBJ1-4, is DGGITQSPKYLFRKEGQNVTLSCEQNLNHDAMYWYRQDPGQGLRLIYYSQIVNDFQKGDIAEGYSVSREKKESFPLTVTSAQKNPTAFYLCASSTFARATNEKLFFGSGTQLSVL.